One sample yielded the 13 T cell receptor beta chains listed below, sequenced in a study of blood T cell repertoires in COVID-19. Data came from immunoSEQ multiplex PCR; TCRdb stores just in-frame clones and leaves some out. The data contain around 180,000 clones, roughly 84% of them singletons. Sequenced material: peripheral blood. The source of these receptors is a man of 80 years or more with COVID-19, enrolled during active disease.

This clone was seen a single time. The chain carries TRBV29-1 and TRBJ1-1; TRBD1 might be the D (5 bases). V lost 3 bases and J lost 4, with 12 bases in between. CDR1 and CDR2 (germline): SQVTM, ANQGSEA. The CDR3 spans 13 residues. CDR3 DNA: TGCAGCGTTGATTGGGGGGGTAGCACTGAAGCTTTCTTT. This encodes CSVDWGGSTEAFF.

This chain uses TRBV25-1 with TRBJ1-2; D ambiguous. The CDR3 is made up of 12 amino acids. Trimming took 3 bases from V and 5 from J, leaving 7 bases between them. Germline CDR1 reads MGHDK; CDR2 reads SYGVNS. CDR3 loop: CASSEGDYGYTF. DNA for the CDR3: TGTGCCAGCAGTGAGGGCGATTATGGCTACACCTTC.

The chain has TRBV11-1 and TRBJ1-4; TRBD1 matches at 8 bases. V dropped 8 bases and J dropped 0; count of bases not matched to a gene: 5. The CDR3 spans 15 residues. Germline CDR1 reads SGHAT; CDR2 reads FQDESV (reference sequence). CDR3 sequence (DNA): TGTGCCAGCTCGGGACAGGAGGCAACTAATGAAAAACTGTTTTTT. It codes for CASSGQEATNEKLFF.

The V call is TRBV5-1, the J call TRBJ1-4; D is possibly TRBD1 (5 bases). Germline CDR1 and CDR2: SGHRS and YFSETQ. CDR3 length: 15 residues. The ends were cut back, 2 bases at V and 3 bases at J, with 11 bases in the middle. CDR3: CASSFTGGANEKLFF. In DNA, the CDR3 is TGCGCCAGCAGCTTTACGGGGGGTGCTAATGAAAAACTGTTTTTT.

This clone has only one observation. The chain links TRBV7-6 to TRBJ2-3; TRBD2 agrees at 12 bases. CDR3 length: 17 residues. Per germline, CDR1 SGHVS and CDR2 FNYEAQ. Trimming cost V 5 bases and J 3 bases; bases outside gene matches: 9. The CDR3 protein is CASSTQLAGGPTDTQYF. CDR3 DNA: TGTGCCAGCAGCACCCAACTAGCGGGGGGTCCAACAGATACGCAGTATTTT.

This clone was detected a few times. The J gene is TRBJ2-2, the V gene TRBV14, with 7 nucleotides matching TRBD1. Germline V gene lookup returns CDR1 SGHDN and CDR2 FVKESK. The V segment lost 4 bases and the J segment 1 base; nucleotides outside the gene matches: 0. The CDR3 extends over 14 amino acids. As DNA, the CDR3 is TGTGCCAGCAGCCCAGGGGGGAACACCGGGGAGCTGTTTTTT. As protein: CASSPGGNTGELFF. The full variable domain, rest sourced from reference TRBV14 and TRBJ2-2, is EAGVTQFPSHSVIEKGQTVTLRCDPISGHDNLYWYRRVMGKEIKFLLHFVKESKQDESGMPNNRFLAERTGGTYSTLKVQPAELEDSGVYFCASSPGGNTGELFFGEGSRLTVL.

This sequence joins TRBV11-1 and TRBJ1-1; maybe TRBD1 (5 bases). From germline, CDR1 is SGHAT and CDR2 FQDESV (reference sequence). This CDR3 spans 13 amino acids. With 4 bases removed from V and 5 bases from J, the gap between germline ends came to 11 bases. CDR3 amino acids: CASSSWEGTEAFF. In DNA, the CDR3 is TGTGCCAGCAGCTCGTGGGAGGGGACTGAAGCTTTCTTT.

As DNA, the CDR3 is TGTGCCAGCAGTGGGTGGCAGGGGGAGACCCAGTACTTC. Its protein is CASSGWQGETQYF. The J gene is TRBJ2-5, the V gene TRBV2; D is perhaps TRBD1 (6 bases). Deletions cut 4 bases from V and 5 bases from J, with 11 bases between. This CDR3 is built from 13 residues. Germline lookup yields CDR1 SNHLY and CDR2 FYNNEI.

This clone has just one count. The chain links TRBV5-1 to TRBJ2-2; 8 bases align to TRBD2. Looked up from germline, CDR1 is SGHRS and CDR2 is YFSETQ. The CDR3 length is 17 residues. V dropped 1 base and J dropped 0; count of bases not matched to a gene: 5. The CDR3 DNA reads TGCGCCAGCAGCTTGTTCTTAGCGGGAACGAACACCGGGGAGCTGTTTTTT. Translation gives CASSLFLAGTNTGELFF.

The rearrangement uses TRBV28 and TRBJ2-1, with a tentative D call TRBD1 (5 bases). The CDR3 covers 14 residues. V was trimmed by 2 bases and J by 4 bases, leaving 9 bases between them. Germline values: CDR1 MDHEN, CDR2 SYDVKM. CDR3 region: CASSLEYRYNEQFF. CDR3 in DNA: TGTGCCAGCAGTTTAGAATACAGGTACAATGAGCAGTTCTTC.

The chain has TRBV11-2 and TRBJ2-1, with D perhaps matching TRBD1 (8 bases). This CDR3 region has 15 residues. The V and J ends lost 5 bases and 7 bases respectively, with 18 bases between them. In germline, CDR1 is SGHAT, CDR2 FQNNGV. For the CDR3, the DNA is TGTGCCAGCAGCATAAAGACAGGGGAGGGAAATGAGCAGTTCTTC. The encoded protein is CASSIKTGEGNEQFF.

The CDR3 DNA sequence: TGTGCCAGCAGTTTCGGACAGGCCAGGGAGCAGTACTTC. Its translation is CASSFGQAREQYF. The rearrangement joins TRBV12-3 or TRBV12-4 to TRBJ2-7, with 7 bases that match TRBD1. V was pared by 3 bases and J by 7 bases, with 6 bases of the junction left unmatched. This CDR3 is built from 13 residues.

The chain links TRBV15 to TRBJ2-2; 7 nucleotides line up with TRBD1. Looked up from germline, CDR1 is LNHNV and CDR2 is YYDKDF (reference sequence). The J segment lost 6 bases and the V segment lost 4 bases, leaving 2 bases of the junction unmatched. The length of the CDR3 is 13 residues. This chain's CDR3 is CATSKRGPGELFF. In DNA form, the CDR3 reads TGTGCCACCAGCAAGAGGGGGCCCGGGGAGCTGTTTTTT.